The clone carrying this TCR beta chain is a singleton in its sample. Cohorts were determined from participant-reported clinical history. Each recovered donor of Cohort 3 presented with two negative PCRs, clearance, or symptom resolution. This record belongs to a study of blood T cell repertoires in COVID-19. Profiling relied on immunoSEQ multiplex PCR, and the TCRdb table lists in-frame clones only, not all of them. The sample lists 150,000 to 200,000 clones; around 89% were seen once. The clonotype comes from a woman younger than 35 who had recovered from COVID-19. The sample consisted of PBMCs or T cells enriched from blood (not recorded which).

The CDR3 DNA reads TGCGCCAGCAGCTTGGTGGCAGGGAACCCTACCTATGGCTACACCTTC. The encoded protein is CASSLVAGNPTYGYTF. The V and J genes are TRBV5-1 and TRBJ1-2; possible D gene TRBD1, 5 bases. CDR3 size: 16 residues. Germline CDR1 and CDR2: SGHRS and YFSETQ. V lost 0 bases and J 4 bases, leaving 16 bases between the germline ends. The whole variable domain, filled in from reference TRBV5-1 and TRBJ1-2, reads KAGVTQTPRYLIKTRGQQVTLSCSPISGHRSVSWYQQTPGQGLQFLFEYFSETQRNKGNFPGRFSGRQFSNSRSEMNVSTLELGDSALYLCASSLVAGNPTYGYTFGSGTRLTVV.